The 10 T cell receptor beta chains below were found in one sample sequenced in a study of shared clonotypes between healthy human individuals. Data came from immunoSEQ multiplex PCR; TCRdb stores just in-frame clones and leaves some out. Among 2 million to 2.5 million clones, almost 96% were seen once, and the ten largest hold approximately 0.13%. Sequencing used naive CD4+ T cells sorted from blood. Subset meaning: CD45RA+ positively selected. These receptors were obtained from a young man in good health.

This chain connects TRBV2 to TRBJ2-7; D is undetermined. This CDR3 comprises 13 residues. Looked up from germline, CDR1 is SNHLY and CDR2 is FYNNEI. The V end was cut by 0 bases, the J end by 5 bases, with 8 bases between. The DNA for the CDR3 is TGTGCCAGCAGTGAAGCGATGAGGCACGAGCAGTACTTC. Its protein product is CASSEAMRHEQYF. The full variable domain, completed using reference TRBV2 and TRBJ2-7, is EPEVTQTPSHQVTQMGQEVILRCVPISNHLYFYWYRQILGQKVEFLVSFYNNEISEKSEIFDDQFSVERPDGSNFTLKIRSTKLEDSAMYFCASSEAMRHEQYFGPGTRLTVT.

V is TRBV15 and J is TRBJ1-5; 9 bases fit TRBD1. With V trimmed by 0 bases and J by 6 bases, 6 bases remained unmatched. This CDR3 spans 16 amino acids. Germline values: CDR1 LNHNV, CDR2 YYDKDF (reference sequence). In nucleotides, the CDR3 is TGTGCCACCAGCAGAGACCGGACAGGGGCGGGTCAGCCCCAGCATTTT. It codes for CATSRDRTGAGQPQHF.

As for this clone: Other DNA variants within this sample encode the same CDR3. The rearrangement links TRBV29-1 to TRBJ2-7; D not certain. The CDR3 extends over 11 amino acids. CDR1 is SQVTM, CDR2 ANQGSEA, per germline. Trimming took off 1 base at V and 4 bases at J, with 5 bases between the two ends. This CDR3 is CSVEVGYEQYF. Here the CDR3 DNA reads TGCAGCGTTGAAGTAGGTTACGAGCAGTACTTC.

J is TRBJ2-3 and V is TRBV28, with TRBD2 matching over 9 bases. The J segment lost 3 bases and the V segment lost 2 bases, leaving 3 bases of the junction unmatched. Per germline, CDR1 MDHEN and CDR2 SYDVKM. This CDR3 comprises 15 residues. The CDR3 region has the DNA TGTGCCAGCAGTTTACCAAGCGGGGGGACAGATACGCAGTATTTT. As protein: CASSLPSGGTDTQYF.

This rearrangement joins TRBV7-8 to TRBJ2-6, with 7 bases identical to TRBD1. J gave up 2 bases and V 5 bases, and 3 bases lay outside the gene matches. This CDR3 has 15 residues. Germline CDR1 reads SGHVS; CDR2 reads FQNEAQ. CDR3 in amino acids: CASSLTGAGANVLTF. The CDR3 DNA sequence: TGTGCCAGCAGCCTAACAGGGGCTGGGGCCAACGTCCTGACTTTC.

This clone has only one observation. The J gene is TRBJ2-3, the V gene TRBV9, with D hard to call. CDR3 size: 13 residues. Looked up from germline, CDR1 is SGDLS and CDR2 is YYNGEE. V lost 4 bases to trimming and J lost 3 bases, with 9 bases between them. The CDR3 DNA reads as TGTGCCAGCAGCCCCGCCGCTACAGATACGCAGTATTTT. Translating gives CASSPAATDTQYF.

The rearrangement links TRBV20-1 to TRBJ2-1; D unclear. V was clipped by 3 bases and J by 4 bases, with 4 bases between them. The CDR3 runs to 11 residues. The germline gives CDR1 DFQATT, CDR2 SNEGSKA (reference sequence). The CDR3 DNA sequence: TGCAGTGCTAGCCAGTACAATGAGCAGTTCTTC. Protein product: CSASQYNEQFF.

This chain links TRBV30 with TRBJ1-1; weak D call: TRBD1 (6 bases). Germline loops: CDR1 GTSNPN, CDR2 SVGIG (reference sequence). Trimming left V 0 bases short and J 4 bases short, with 15 bases between. The CDR3 contains 15 residues. The CDR3 is CAWSVNRDWLTEAFF. CDR3 coding DNA: TGTGCCTGGAGTGTAAACAGGGACTGGCTCACTGAAGCTTTCTTT.

This chain connects TRBV7-2 to TRBJ2-3, with TRBD2 matching 14 bases. Germline V CDR1 and CDR2: SGHTA, FQGNSA. The V segment lost 6 bases and the J segment 2 bases; nucleotides outside the gene matches: 1. The CDR3 runs to 15 residues. In DNA, the CDR3 is TGTGCCAGCAGGACTAGCGGGAGGGCCACAGATACGCAGTATTTT. Protein product: CASRTSGRATDTQYF.

The chain uses TRBV11-3 and TRBJ2-1; TRBD1 aligns across 8 bases. V was pared by 5 bases and J by 6 bases, with 3 bases of the junction left unmatched. This CDR3 is 13 amino acids long. Germline V gene sequence: CDR1 SGHNT, CDR2 YENEEA. CDR3 sequence reads: CASSGDRINEQFF. CDR3 nucleotide sequence: TGTGCCAGCAGCGGGGACAGGATCAATGAGCAGTTCTTC.